The 16 T cell receptor beta chains below all came from one sample that was sequenced in a study of blood T cells in healthy people across ages. Next came a second PCR, run for about 6 to 11 cycles, which used a sample-barcoded 5' primer along with a J-beta primer mix. TCRdb recomputed calls from the 5' RACE reads with MiXCR, one row per CDR3 protein. The sample lists over 700,000 distinct CDR3 sequences; 53% were seen once. Material for sequencing was blood. Receptors originate from an elderly man in good health.

This sequence joins TRBV9 and TRBJ2-2; D not resolved. The CDR3 extends over 15 amino acids. CDR1 is SGDLS, CDR2 YYNGEE, per germline. V lost 0 bases and J 4 bases, leaving 10 bases between the germline ends. CDR3 sequence: CASSVDTGATGELFF. CDR3 sequence (DNA): TGTGCCAGCAGCGTAGACACCGGAGCCACCGGGGAGCTGTTTTTT.

The V call is TRBV28, the J call TRBJ2-7; D gene ambiguous. Germline V gives CDR1 MDHEN, CDR2 SYDVKM. The CDR3 spans 13 residues. Trimming took off 6 bases at V and 2 bases at J, with 11 bases between the two ends. CDR3 DNA: TGTGCCAGCAGGCACCCGACTGCCTACGAGCAGTACTTC. It yields the protein CASRHPTAYEQYF. Full variable domain (rest looked up from reference TRBV28 and TRBJ2-7): DVKVTQSSRYLVKRTGEKVFLECVQDMDHENMFWYRQDPGLGLRLIYFSYDVKMKEKGDIPEGYSVSREKKERFSLILESASTNQTSMYLCASRHPTAYEQYFGPGTRLTVT.

This clonotype was seen a few times. V and J are TRBV5-1 and TRBJ2-3; 10 nucleotides agree with TRBD2. Germline V gene data show CDR1 as SGHRS and CDR2 as YFSETQ. J gave up 7 bases and V 2 bases, and 4 bases lay outside the gene matches. CDR3 length: 14 residues. CDR3 protein: CASSLAGGLYTQYF. DNA of the CDR3: TGCGCCAGCAGCTTAGCGGGAGGGCTTTATACGCAGTATTTT.

The gene calls are TRBV7-2 and TRBJ2-7; 8 nucleotides agree with TRBD1. The CDR3 covers 15 residues. CDR1 is SGHTA, CDR2 FQGNSA, per germline. J lost 3 bases, V lost 5 bases, and 9 bases had no gene match. CDR3 nucleotide sequence: TGTGCCAGCAGCCCGGACAGGGTGAGATACTACGAGCAGTACTTC. Translation: CASSPDRVRYYEQYF. The full variable domain, with the rest looked up from reference TRBV7-2 and TRBJ2-7, is GAGVSQSPSNKVTEKGKDVELRCDPISGHTALYWYRQSLGQGLEFLIYFQGNSAPDKSGLPSDRFSAERTGGSVSTLTIQRTQQEDSAVYLCASSPDRVRYYEQYFGPGTRLTVT.

This rearrangement joins TRBV15 to TRBJ2-5; D perhaps matches TRBD1 (6 bases). Trimming removed 4 bases from V and 1 base from J, with 19 bases in between. The CDR3 totals 17 residues. Germline V gene sequence: CDR1 LNHNV, CDR2 YYDKDF (reference sequence). CDR3: CATSKNRVEAGQETQYF. The CDR3 DNA follows: TGTGCCACCAGCAAGAACAGGGTAGAGGCAGGCCAAGAGACCCAGTACTTC.

The chain recombines TRBV5-1 with TRBJ2-1, with 7 bases lining up with TRBD1. The end of the DNA aligns better with TRBJ2-7, so the J call may be wrong. The germline V gene encodes CDR1 SGHRS and CDR2 YFSETQ. This CDR3 is built from 15 residues. CDR3 sequence (DNA): TGCGCCAGCAGCTCGGGACAGCTAAACCACAATGAGCAGTACTTC. Residues: CASSSGQLNHNEQYF.

The genes are TRBV7-2 and TRBJ2-1; TRBD1 matches 7 bases. The CDR3 is made up of 16 amino acids. Trimming removed 5 bases from V and 2 bases from J; junction bases left unmatched: 9. Looked up from germline, CDR1 is SGHTA and CDR2 is FQGNSA. The DNA of the CDR3 is TGTGCCAGCAGCGCCAGACAGGGCCTCACCTACAATGAGCAGTTCTTC. Its protein product is CASSARQGLTYNEQFF.

This clonotype was counted a few times. This chain joins TRBV29-1 and TRBJ2-5; 7 nucleotides line up with TRBD2. Germline CDR1 and CDR2: SQVTM and ANQGSEA. The CDR3 has 10 amino acids. The CDR3 nucleotides read TGCAGTGGGGGGGTGGAGACCCAGTACTTC. Encoded protein: CSGGVETQYF.

J is TRBJ2-2 and V is TRBV11-2; possible D gene TRBD1, 6 bases. The CDR3 extends over 14 amino acids. V was shortened by 2 bases and J by 7 bases, with 11 bases between the two germline ends. The germline gives CDR1 SGHAT, CDR2 FQNNGV. The CDR3: CASSLKQGFGELFF. CDR3 nucleotide sequence: TGTGCCAGCAGCTTAAAACAGGGCTTCGGGGAGCTGTTTTTT.

The genes are TRBV2 and TRBJ2-7; D call uncertain. V was clipped by 2 bases and J by 0 bases, with 5 bases between them. Germline V gene lookup returns CDR1 SNHLY and CDR2 FYNNEI. The CDR3 length is 13 residues. This chain's CDR3 is CASSEQVSYEQYF. The DNA of the CDR3 is TGTGCCAGCAGTGAACAGGTCTCCTACGAGCAGTACTTC.

This chain links TRBV20-1 with TRBJ2-4; TRBD2 matches at 14 bases. The CDR3 covers 19 residues. CDR1 is DFQATT and CDR2 is SNEGSKA in the germline V gene (reference sequence). Unmatched junction bases numbered 13, after V lost 0 bases and J lost 6 bases. CDR3 coding DNA: TGCAGTGCTAGAGAGGTGACTGGACTAGCGGGAGGAAATGGAAACATTCAGTACTTC. Translated, it gives CSAREVTGLAGGNGNIQYF.

On this clonotype itself: A much more abundant neighbour one base away suggests this may be a read error. This chain uses TRBV10-3 with TRBJ1-2, with TRBD1 matching 7 bases. CDR1 is ENHRY, CDR2 SYGVKD, per germline. The V gene end was trimmed by 4 bases and the J gene end by 4 bases; junction bases not matched to a gene: 0. The CDR3 loop spans 12 amino acids. DNA for the CDR3: TGTGCCATCAGTGGGGACAGCTATGGCTACACCTTC. Encoded protein: CAISGDSYGYTF.

V and J are TRBV29-1 and TRBJ2-2; D unclear. The V end was cut by 5 bases, the J end by 2 bases, with 9 bases between. Per the germline V gene, CDR1 is SQVTM and CDR2 is ANQGSEA. The CDR3 totals 13 residues. The CDR3 DNA sequence: TGCAGCGTTTTAGGCGGAAACACCGGGGAGCTGTTTTTT. It codes for CSVLGGNTGELFF.

The rearrangement links TRBV2 to TRBJ2-5; 10 nucleotides line up with TRBD2. There are 16 residues in the CDR3. Germline trimming cut 5 bases from V and 3 bases from J; bases unmatched to any gene: 9. CDR1 SNHLY and CDR2 FYNNEI come from the germline V gene. CDR3 sequence: CASSHRVAGGKETQYF. The CDR3 DNA reads TGTGCCAGCAGTCACCGGGTAGCGGGAGGTAAAGAGACCCAGTACTTC.

There are a few counts of this clonotype. The chain joins TRBV6-1 to TRBJ2-5; 9 bases are shared with TRBD1. This CDR3 region has 15 residues. V shed 3 bases and J 4 bases; nucleotides not matched to a gene: 6. CDR1 and CDR2 (germline): MNHNS, SASEGT. The CDR3 protein is CASSDQMTGGETQYF. The CDR3 DNA sequence: TGTGCCAGCAGTGACCAGATGACAGGGGGAGAGACCCAGTACTTC.

This chain links TRBV12-3 or TRBV12-4 with TRBJ2-7; D tentatively reads TRBD1 or TRBD2 (5 bases each). Trimming cost V 1 base and J 12 bases, with 16 bases left between them. This CDR3 spans 13 amino acids. The CDR3 sequence: CASSLGDGHRGYF. CDR3 DNA: TGTGCCAGCAGTTTAGGGGACGGCCACCGGGGGTACTTC.